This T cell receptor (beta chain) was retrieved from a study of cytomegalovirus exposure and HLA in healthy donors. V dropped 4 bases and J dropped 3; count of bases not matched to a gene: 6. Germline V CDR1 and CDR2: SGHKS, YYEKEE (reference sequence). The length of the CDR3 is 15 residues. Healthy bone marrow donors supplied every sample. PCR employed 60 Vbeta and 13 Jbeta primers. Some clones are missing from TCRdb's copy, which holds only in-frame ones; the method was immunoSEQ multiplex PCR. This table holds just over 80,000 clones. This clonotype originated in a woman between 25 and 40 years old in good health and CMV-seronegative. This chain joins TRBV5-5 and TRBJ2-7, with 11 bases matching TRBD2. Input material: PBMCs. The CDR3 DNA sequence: TGTGCCAGCAGCGAGGGACTAGCGGAACACTACGAGCAGTACTTC. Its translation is CASSEGLAEHYEQYF.